The present entry profiles one T cell receptor (beta chain) with its context. There is no known antigen for this receptor. Base qualities are missing; no much larger clone stands one base away. Reading the germline V gene gives CDR1 SGHRS and CDR2 YFSETQ. Relative to germline, V is missing 4 bases and J is missing 6 bases, with 10 bases of the junction outside any gene match. From its cysteine to its phenylalanine, the CDR3 spans 15 amino acids. The sequence is cut down to CDR3 DNA, 45 bases in frame from base 1. This entry is derived from a study of identical twins (dated by TCRdb to about 2016). About the full investigation: To test whether fetal clonotypes persist, this study deep-sequenced TCR alpha and beta repertoires from monozygotic twins, from unrelated adults of various ages, and from cord blood. To rule out contamination, the twin experiments were replicated at different times with different library preparation protocols. General findings and caveats noted by the study authors: Zero-insertion analyses could be partly confounded by invariant T cells such as MAIT and iNKT, though diverse VJ usage argued against such confounding for most clonotypes. Conclusions relied on cross-sectional statistical analysis, since the same donors could not be followed over many years. Compared with coincidental sharing between unrelated individuals, out-of-frame TCR alpha sequences shared between twins showed an excess of sequences with low generation probability. Fewer insertions were carried by abundant cord blood beta clonotypes; a weaker similar trend was observed in young adult naive repertoires, while no such trend was observed in memory repertoires. In monozygotic twins, out-of-frame TCR alpha sharing was systematically underestimated by recombination models, although the models agreed with sharing between unrelated individuals. Excess twin sharing in beta out-of-frame sequences was weaker because fewer shared sequences lowered the signal-to-noise ratio.

The library was produced with 5' RACE. Sequencing instrument: Illumina HiSeq 2000. A universal primer binding site was introduced by template switching, and a unique molecular identifier was present in the final cDNA, enabling accurate counting of TCR cDNA molecules. First-strand cDNA for TCR alpha and beta chains was synthesized from specific primers in the conserved constant-segment region. Each cDNA library was double barcoded, with a SMART-Mk sample barcode plus Illumina barcodes, to control for contamination. TruSeq adapter sequences and Illumina sample barcodes were added in two successive PCR steps. The Illumina HiSeq platform was used with custom primers to sequence TCR alpha and beta cDNA libraries. The study's own analysis went as follows. Raw reads were processed with MiGEC to extract unique molecular identifiers, and MiXCR was used to determine CDR3 positions. Recombination models were inferred per individual with the repgenHMM and IGoR tools using an EM algorithm. Shared clonotypes were analyzed with the tcR package in R, and sharing was normalized by the product of cloneset sizes. Out-of-frame nonproductive sequences were analyzed to study raw recombination free of thymic and clonal selection effects. TCRdb ran its own pipeline on the public reads, namely fastp trimming at Q25 and MiXCR clone calling, and kept in-frame beta chains. Entries are consolidated by CDR3 protein sequence, retaining the most common genes and DNA. These V and J calls are TCRdb output, not the study's own analysis. This sample comprises 1.5 million to 2 million distinct CDR3 sequences, around a third of them detected only once. About 0.3% of the sample is held by the ten biggest clonotypes.

Every donor was a healthy Caucasian. The chain is assembled from TRBV5-1 and TRBJ2-1; 7 central nucleotides agree with TRBD2. The sample comprised cord blood. This receptor was identified in a newborn girl in good health. The DNA sequence follows: TGCGCCAGCAGCCAGGGACTAAGGGGTTCCAATGAGCAGTTCTTC. This gives the protein CASSQGLRGSNEQFF.